This T cell receptor beta chain stems from a study of preoperative IRX-2 immunotherapy in early breast cancer (dated by TCRdb to the late 2010s). About this clone itself: Its antigen is still unknown. Base-call qualities are not available, and no considerably larger clone is one nucleotide away.

The protocol used for the library was the immunoSEQ multiplex PCR assay. The immuneACCESS repertoire file appears here via TCRdb, limited to in-frame rearrangements. These files lack a portion of the clones; in checked studies, under half of the deficit traces to unresolved V genes, and the cause of the others is not known. Across this sample there are fewer than 450 clones, with about three quarters seen only once. 20% to 25% of the sample goes to the ten largest clones. The trim is 0 bases for V and 1 base for J, with a gap of 7 bases between the germline ends. CDR1 and CDR2, looked up from the germline V gene, are MNHGY and SAAAGT. The CDR3, from cysteine to phenylalanine, totals 15 residues. The sequence is cut down to CDR3 DNA, 45 bases in frame from base 1. The sample's treatment or condition, from its label and the paper: preoperative locoregional IRX-2 cytokine immunotherapy. The samples were obtained from a phase Ib study that tested preoperative, locoregional IRX-2 cytokine immunotherapy meant to prime immune responses. Patients with early-stage breast cancer who were given IRX-2 before surgery served as donors.

The clonotype originates from a human donor with breast cancer. The sequence is built from TRBV6-8 and TRBJ2-4; a weak D assignment points to TRBD1 (6 bases agree). The source was tumor tissue, collected after IRX-2 immunotherapy. The CDR3 corresponds to CASSYSRGAKNIQYF. The DNA sequence follows: TGTGCCAGCAGTTACTCGAGGGGGGCCAAAAACATTCAGTACTTC.